The next 23 T cell receptor beta chains were all read from a single sample in a study of shared clonotypes between healthy human individuals. Sequencing used immunoSEQ multiplex PCR; TCRdb keeps in-frame clones, though not all of them. The sample shows about 680,000 clones, about 91% of them seen only once. Naive CD8 populations comprised CD45RO-negative cells positively selected for CCR7, excluding terminally differentiated effector memory CD45RA+ cells. Sample: naive CD8+ T cells sorted from blood. The receptors were sampled from a man aged 30 to 45 in good health.

V usage is TRBV5-6 and J usage is TRBJ2-3, with 7 nucleotides matching TRBD2. The junction had 6 bases not matched to a gene; V was cut back by 4 bases and J by 10 bases. The CDR3 sequence is 12 residues long. Germline V gene sequence: CDR1 SGHDT, CDR2 YYEEEE. The CDR3 reads CASSLPREAQYF. The CDR3 bases are TGTGCCAGCAGCCTTCCCCGGGAGGCGCAGTATTTT.

The chain combines TRBV27 with TRBJ2-1, with a possible D match to TRBD2 (5 bases). The ends were cut back, 6 bases at V and 1 base at J, with 16 bases in the middle. The CDR3 runs 16 residues. CDR1 is MNHEY and CDR2 is SMNVEV in the germline V gene (reference sequence). The CDR3 bases are TGTGCCAGCAGCTCCCCCTTTAGCGTATCCTACAATGAGCAGTTCTTC. This codes for CASSSPFSVSYNEQFF.

The chain has TRBV6-1 and TRBJ2-7, with D unclear. The CDR3 contains 14 residues. V shed 2 bases and J shed 4 bases, with 12 bases lying between them. The V gene's germline CDR1 is MNHNS and CDR2 SASEGT. This chain's CDR3 is CASSELGQDYEQYF. Written as DNA, the CDR3 is TGTGCCAGCAGTGAATTGGGCCAAGATTACGAGCAGTACTTC.

This chain uses TRBV7-2 with TRBJ2-7; D is ambiguous. This CDR3 has 16 amino acids. Trimming shortened V by 3 bases and J by 2 bases, and 17 bases separated the two germline ends. Looked up from germline, CDR1 is SGHTA and CDR2 is FQGNSA. The CDR3 is CASSFLLGPLTYEQYF. The CDR3 nucleotides are TGTGCCAGCAGCTTTCTCCTTGGTCCATTAACCTACGAGCAGTACTTC.

This sequence joins TRBV7-3 and TRBJ1-1, with D unresolved. The CDR3 loop spans 12 amino acids. Deletions cut 1 base from V and 8 bases from J, with 8 bases between. CDR1 and CDR2 (germline): SGHTA, FQGTGA. This chain's CDR3 is CASSLSGQEAFF. DNA of the CDR3: TGTGCCAGCAGCTTAAGCGGTCAGGAAGCTTTCTTT.

The chain employs TRBV19 and TRBJ1-1; a weak D match, TRBD1 (6 bases). This CDR3 comprises 15 residues. The ends were cut back, 8 bases at V and 1 base at J, with 17 bases in the middle. Germline assignment: CDR1 LNHDA and CDR2 SQIVND (reference sequence). The CDR3 reads CASRTKGVSNTEAFF. The CDR3 DNA follows: TGTGCCAGTCGAACGAAGGGGGTTTCGAACACTGAAGCTTTCTTT.

The chain couples TRBV19 to TRBJ1-1; 8 nucleotides match TRBD1. The CDR3 has 16 residues. Germline values: CDR1 LNHDA, CDR2 SQIVND (reference sequence). The V gene end was trimmed by 7 bases and the J gene end by 1 base; junction bases not matched to a gene: 11. The DNA of the CDR3 is TGTGCCAGTACCACAAATTCCGGGACAGGGAACACTGAAGCTTTCTTT. It specifies CASTTNSGTGNTEAFF.

The rearrangement links TRBV10-1 to TRBJ2-5; 8 nucleotides line up with TRBD2. The CDR3 spans 16 residues. The germline V gene encodes CDR1 WNHNN and CDR2 SYGVQD (reference sequence). Trimming took 2 bases from V and 2 from J; bases not matched to a gene: 7. CDR3 loop: CASSEEAGDLQETQYF. CDR3 coding DNA: TGCGCCAGCAGTGAGGAAGCGGGGGATCTGCAAGAGACCCAGTACTTC.

This sequence joins TRBV28 and TRBJ2-2; 9 bases align to TRBD2. This CDR3 contains 11 residues. Losses at the gene ends were 3 bases for V and 15 bases for J; bases not matched to a gene: 2. CDR1 is MDHEN, CDR2 SYDVKM, per germline. The CDR3: CASSFRGGVFF. The DNA for the CDR3 is TGTGCCAGCAGTTTCCGCGGGGGGGTGTTTTTT.

There are a few counts of this clone. The chain has TRBV7-6 and TRBJ2-2, with a possible D match to TRBD2 (5 bases). Germline CDR1 and CDR2: SGHVS and FNYEAQ. V was cut by 7 bases and J by 7 bases, with 13 bases left in between. The CDR3 consists of 13 residues. The CDR3 DNA is TGTGCCAGCAACTCAGTGGGGAGCGGGGAGCTGTTTTTT. Translated: CASNSVGSGELFF.

V usage is TRBV5-1 and J usage is TRBJ2-3, with D maybe TRBD2 (6 bases). The CDR3 is 18 residues long. V was pared by 0 bases and J by 4 bases, with 21 bases between. Germline V CDR1 and CDR2: SGHRS, YFSETQ. The CDR3 is CASSLGTTGWDSSDTQYF. CDR3 DNA: TGCGCCAGCAGCTTGGGGACGACTGGGTGGGACTCCTCAGATACGCAGTATTTT.

J is TRBJ1-2 and V is TRBV10-2; D gene unclear. The germline V gene encodes CDR1 WSHSY and CDR2 SAAADI. The V end lost 2 bases, the J end lost 3 bases, and 10 bases lay between the germline ends. This CDR3 spans 14 amino acids. CDR3 region: CASSEEAYYYGYTF. DNA for the CDR3: TGCGCCAGCAGTGAGGAGGCCTACTACTATGGCTACACCTTC.

This clone appeared once. The chain joins TRBV7-6 to TRBJ2-7; TRBD1 matches at 8 bases. The CDR3 totals 13 residues. J was trimmed by 2 bases and V by 6 bases; bases with no gene match: 3. CDR1 SGHVS and CDR2 FNYEAQ come from the germline V gene. The chain's CDR3 is CASSDRGTYEQYF. Written as DNA, the CDR3 is TGTGCCAGCAGTGACAGGGGAACCTACGAGCAGTACTTC.

This sequence joins TRBV12-5 and TRBJ2-1; TRBD1 aligns across 10 bases. J gave up 5 bases and V 0 bases, and 1 base lay outside the gene matches. Germline CDR1 reads LGHNT; CDR2 reads FRNRAP. The CDR3 spans 15 residues. The chain's CDR3 is CASGLVGTGDNEQFF. The CDR3 nucleotides are TGTGCTAGTGGTTTGGTAGGGACAGGGGACAATGAGCAGTTCTTC.

This clone was seen once. This sequence joins TRBV15 and TRBJ2-7, with D possibly TRBD1 on 5 matching bases. Germline assignment: CDR1 LNHNV and CDR2 YYDKDF (reference sequence). The CDR3 runs 14 residues. Trimming cost V 8 bases and J 2 bases, with 16 bases left between them. DNA of the CDR3: TGTGCCACCTCGGACATCAAGTTCACCTACGAGCAGTACTTC. It specifies CATSDIKFTYEQYF.

The chain links TRBV6-5 to TRBJ2-7; possibly TRBD2 for D (5 bases). Trimming removed 8 bases from V and 0 bases from J, with 11 bases in between. This CDR3 comprises 13 residues. Germline CDR1 and CDR2: MNHEY and SVGAGI. The CDR3 loop reads CASGPGISYEQYF. DNA for the CDR3: TGTGCCAGCGGGCCGGGGATCTCCTACGAGCAGTACTTC.

The chain couples TRBV5-1 to TRBJ2-1, with TRBD1 matching 9 bases. This CDR3 spans 15 amino acids. Trimming cost V 4 bases and J 5 bases; bases outside gene matches: 7. The germline V gene encodes CDR1 SGHRS and CDR2 YFSETQ. CDR3 in amino acids: CASSDRQGVNNEQFF. CDR3 DNA: TGCGCCAGCAGCGATAGACAGGGGGTTAACAATGAGCAGTTCTTC.

The genes are TRBV29-1 and TRBJ1-2, with D hard to call. The germline V gene encodes CDR1 SQVTM and CDR2 ANQGSEA. CDR3 length equals 11 residues. With 4 bases removed from V and 5 bases from J, the gap between germline ends came to 8 bases. The CDR3 reads CSVVFQYGYTF. CDR3 bases: TGCAGCGTTGTGTTTCAGTATGGCTACACCTTC.

Only a few counts were recorded for this clone. This chain links TRBV7-9 with TRBJ2-7; 8 positions match TRBD2. CDR1 and CDR2 from the germline V gene are SEHNR and FQNEAQ (reference sequence). The CDR3 has 14 amino acids. V was pared by 3 bases and J by 4 bases, with 5 bases of the junction left unmatched. For the CDR3, the DNA is TGTGCCAGCAGCTTGAGCGGGAGTACGTACGAGCAGTACTTC. Translating it yields CASSLSGSTYEQYF. Supplemented by reference TRBV7-9 and TRBJ2-7, the full variable domain reads DTGVSQNPRHKITKRGQNVTFRCDPISEHNRLYWYRQTLGQGPEFLTYFQNEAQLEKSRLLSDRFSAERPKGSFSTLEIQRTEQGDSAMYLCASSLSGSTYEQYFGPGTRLTVT.

V usage is TRBV28 and J usage is TRBJ2-7; possibly TRBD2 for D (6 bases). Trimming stripped 2 bases from V and 0 bases from J, with 14 bases between. The CDR3 contains 16 residues. Germline CDR1 is MDHEN and CDR2 is SYDVKM. The CDR3: CASSLPAGESSYEQYF. CDR3 DNA sequence: TGTGCCAGCAGTTTACCAGCGGGCGAAAGCTCCTACGAGCAGTACTTC.

The gene calls are TRBV29-1 and TRBJ2-1; either TRBD1 or TRBD2 may fit D (6 bases each). The CDR3 is made up of 13 amino acids. Looked up from germline, CDR1 is SQVTM and CDR2 is ANQGSEA. Trimming removed 3 bases from V and 7 bases from J, with 13 bases in between. The chain's CDR3 is CSVERGESNEQFF. In DNA form, the CDR3 reads TGCAGCGTTGAGAGGGGGGAGAGTAATGAGCAGTTCTTC.

The chain has TRBV19 and TRBJ2-7, with 8 bases lining up with TRBD1. CDR3 size: 14 residues. Germline trimming cut 3 bases from V and 7 bases from J; bases unmatched to any gene: 8. Germline V CDR1 and CDR2: LNHDA, SQIVND (reference sequence). The CDR3: CASSIGQGLREQYF. The CDR3 coding sequence is TGTGCCAGTAGTATCGGACAGGGATTGAGGGAGCAGTACTTC.

The V gene is TRBV27, the J gene TRBJ1-1; 10 positions match TRBD1. The length of the CDR3 is 14 residues. From germline, CDR1 is MNHEY and CDR2 SMNVEV (reference sequence). The trim removed 5 bases at V and 5 bases at J, leaving 5 bases unmatched. In nucleotides, the CDR3 is TGTGCCAGCAGTATGTGGACAGGGGGGACTGAAGCTTTCTTT. Protein: CASSMWTGGTEAFF.